This T cell receptor beta chain came from a study of PD-L1 blockade in urothelial cancer. Overall study context: Blood analyses occurred 3 weeks (second dose) and 6 weeks post treatment start. Per blood sample, T cells had a median of roughly 150,000.

Produced via immunoSEQ multiplex PCR; TCRdb's table is partial and in-frame only. The sample has more than 65,000 clones, around 90% seen once. Germline V lookup: CDR1 LNHDA, CDR2 SQIVND (reference sequence). The CDR3 is 14 residues long. The V gene end was trimmed by 6 bases and the J gene end by 6 bases; junction bases not matched to a gene: 8. Patients were diagnosed with urothelial carcinoma, either locally advanced or metastatic. The chain has TRBV19 and TRBJ2-3; TRBD2 aligns across 8 bases. The TCR sequence derives from a woman between 65 and 79 years old with urothelial cancer. Sequenced here: PBMCs, sampled around atezolizumab (anti-PD-L1) treatment. In DNA form, the CDR3 reads TGTGCCAGTAGCCCCCCAGCGGGGGCGGATACGCAGTATTTT. Protein product: CASSPPAGADTQYF.